Each of the 2 T cell receptor beta chains below was sequenced from the same sample in a study of molecular identifiers for immune sequencing clone quantification (dated by TCRdb to between 2018 and 2020). Library preparation employed PCR. The listed sequencing device is NextSeq 500. TCRdb itself trimmed the public reads at Q25 with fastp, ran MiXCR and retained productive beta chains. Entries are consolidated by CDR3 protein sequence, retaining the most common genes and DNA. Recorded for this sample are a few hundred thousand distinct CDR3 sequences; about 25% of them occurred a single time. The ten biggest clones cover around 0.79% of the sample. Sequencing was performed on naive CD8+ T cells from blood, with Jurkat cell RNA spiked in. Read against the paper, the sample's cell subset or site label means: FACS-sorted CD8+CD4-CCR7+CD45RA+ naive T cells. These receptors all stem from a human donor in good health. Some libraries in this study had Jurkat cell RNA spiked in.

There are many counts of this clonotype. The rearrangement links TRBV5-1 to TRBJ1-1; 9 bases match TRBD1. Germline V gene data show CDR1 as SGHRS and CDR2 as YFSETQ. V lost 3 bases to trimming and J lost 3 bases; unmatched junction nucleotides: 12. This CDR3 is 17 amino acids long. The CDR3 loop is CASSSVGQGSFDTEAFF. CDR3 bases: TGCGCCAGCAGCTCAGTCGGACAGGGGAGCTTCGACACTGAAGCTTTCTTT.

This clonotype has just a few counts. The chain carries TRBV13 and TRBJ1-2; perhaps TRBD1 as D (6 bases). Looked up from germline, CDR1 is PRHDT and CDR2 is FYEKMQ (reference sequence). Trimming took 1 base from V and 3 from J, leaving 9 bases between them. The length of the CDR3 is 14 residues. Here the CDR3 reads CASSLVGGHYGYTF. CDR3 DNA sequence: TGTGCCAGCAGCTTAGTTGGGGGGCACTATGGCTACACCTTC.